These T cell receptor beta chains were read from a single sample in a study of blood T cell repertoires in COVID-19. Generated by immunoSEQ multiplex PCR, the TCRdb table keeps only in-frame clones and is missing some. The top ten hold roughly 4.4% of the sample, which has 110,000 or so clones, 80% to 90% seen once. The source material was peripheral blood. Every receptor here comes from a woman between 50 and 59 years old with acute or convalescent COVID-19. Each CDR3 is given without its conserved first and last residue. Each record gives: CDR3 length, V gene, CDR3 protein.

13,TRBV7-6,ASSSGGYSLYGYT
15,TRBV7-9,ASSPDRGQVANEKLF
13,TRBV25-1,ASRDPSTGRETQY
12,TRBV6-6,ASRSPGQNYEQY
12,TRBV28,ASSLEQGGYGYT
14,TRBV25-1,ASSRAGSVLYNEQF
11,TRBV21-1,ASSPYRSEKLF
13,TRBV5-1,ASRPSGTAPHEQY
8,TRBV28,ASRENGYT
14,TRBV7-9,ASSGGGGFSNQPQH
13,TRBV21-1,ASSRQVWSSYEQY
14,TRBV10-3,ATGQWGRRSYNEQF
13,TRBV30,AWSVRDSVPYGYT
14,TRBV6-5,ASSSSTGRFLDGYT
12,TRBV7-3,ASSAGGASHEQY
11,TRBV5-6,ASSLDSGGRYT
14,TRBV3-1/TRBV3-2,ASSQLQGAVGYGYT
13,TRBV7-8,ASSERQQGTYEQY
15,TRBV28,ASSLGTLAGAAGELF
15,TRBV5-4,ASSLASGRLSADTQY
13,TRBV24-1,ATSSTGTGSYGYT
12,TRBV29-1,SVEGGLLSYGYT
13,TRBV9,ASSLGQGGTYEQY
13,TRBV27,ASSLVTGINSPLH
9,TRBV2,ASTTRGEQF
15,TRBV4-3,ASSQEVRDGLGGELF
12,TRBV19,ASNKGLNNYGYT
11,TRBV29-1,SGSTGTAYGYT
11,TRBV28,ASRSRAYNEQF
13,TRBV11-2,ASSLLGTGGHEQY
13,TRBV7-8,ASSLGGGMNQPQH
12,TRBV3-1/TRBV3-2,ASRTNEGATEAF
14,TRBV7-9,ASSPRRTGEVGEQF
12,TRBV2,ASRGKQGNQPQH
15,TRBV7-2,ASSPEGWRGTPYEQY
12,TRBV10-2,ASNEQLMNTEAF
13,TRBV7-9,ASSLRGNGNEKLF
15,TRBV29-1,SVEVGQGANLNTEAF
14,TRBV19,ASSSMDRQGRRGYT
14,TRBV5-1,ASSLWTREGSGTQY
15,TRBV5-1,ASSLESTGTGNYGYT
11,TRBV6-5,ASRRSLNTEAF
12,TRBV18,ASSPLAGLNEQF
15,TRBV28,ASSPEGEGTLKNIQY
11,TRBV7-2,AIPGNERTEAF
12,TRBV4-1,ASSQAVSNYGYT
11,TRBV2,ASTTTWNNEQF
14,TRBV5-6,ASSFSDRGDTGELF
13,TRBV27,ASSSGTDSYNEQF
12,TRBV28,ASSLGRGLRGYT